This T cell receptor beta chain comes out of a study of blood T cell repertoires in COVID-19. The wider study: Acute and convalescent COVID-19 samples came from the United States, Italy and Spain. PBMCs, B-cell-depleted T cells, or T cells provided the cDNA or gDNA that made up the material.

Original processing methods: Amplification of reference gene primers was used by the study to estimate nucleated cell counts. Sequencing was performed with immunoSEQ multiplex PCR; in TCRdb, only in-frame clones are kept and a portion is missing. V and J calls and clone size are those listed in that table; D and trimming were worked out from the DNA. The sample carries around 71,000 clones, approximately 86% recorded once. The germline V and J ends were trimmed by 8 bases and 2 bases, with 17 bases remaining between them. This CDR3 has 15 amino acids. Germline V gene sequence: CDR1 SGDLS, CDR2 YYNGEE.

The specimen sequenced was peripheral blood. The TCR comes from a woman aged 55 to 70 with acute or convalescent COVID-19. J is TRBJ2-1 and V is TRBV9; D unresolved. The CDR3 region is CASTTMAEPYNEQFF. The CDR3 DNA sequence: TGTGCCAGTACTACAATGGCGGAACCCTACAATGAGCAGTTCTTC.